These T cell receptor beta chains were read from a single sample in a study of metastatic and nonmetastatic thyroid tumors. TCRdb re-called the PCR reads with MiXCR. The table includes 60,000 to 85,000 clones, less than 20% detected once. The sequenced sample was blood. Receptors were obtained from a female donor with papillary thyroid cancer or a benign thyroid nodule (not recorded which). Some clones in this sample may be carry-over from other donors' samples. CDR3s include the opening cysteine and the closing phenylalanine or tryptophan. The D gene is left open where the match is weak. Clone size is shown for a subset of rows, as once, few, many or a class of expanded clone.

J: TRBJ2-4
V: TRBV28
D: -
size: -
CDR3: CASGTDKKNIQYF
DNA: TGTGCCAGCGGAACAGACAAGAAAAACATTCAGTACTTC

J: TRBJ2-7
V: TRBV28
D: -
size: many
CDR3: CASSLRDEQYF
DNA: TGTGCCAGCAGTTTGAGGGACGAGCAGTACTTC

J: TRBJ2-1
V: TRBV18
D: -
size: many
CDR3: CASSPSGRDHEQFF
DNA: TGTGCCAGCTCACCATCCGGCAGGGACCATGAGCAGTTCTTC

J: TRBJ2-7
V: TRBV11-2
D: TRBD1
size: many
CDR3: CASSTVAHRGYEQYF
DNA: TGTGCCAGCAGTACAGTCGCCCACAGGGGCTACGAGCAGTACTTC

J: TRBJ1-1
V: TRBV12-3/TRBV12-4
D: -
size: few
CDR3: CASSLGPNTEAFF
DNA: TGTGCCAGCAGTCTCGGGCCGAACACTGAAGCTTTCTTT

J: TRBJ2-7
V: TRBV19
D: -
size: many
CDR3: CASSPVSSYEQYF
DNA: TGTGCCAGTAGTCCTGTTTCCTCCTACGAGCAGTACTTC

J: TRBJ1-4
V: TRBV30
D: -
size: many
CDR3: CAWRRVSPFDEKLFF
DNA: TGTGCCTGGAGAAGGGTCAGCCCCTTTGATGAAAAACTGTTTTTT

J: TRBJ1-1
V: TRBV19
D: TRBD1
size: -
CDR3: CASSSRTGRTEAFF
DNA: TGTGCCAGTAGTTCGCGGACAGGGCGGACTGAAGCTTTCTTT

J: TRBJ2-7
V: TRBV11-2
D: -
size: once
CDR3: CASSHIRGNPYEQYF
DNA: TGTGCCAGCAGCCACATTCGGGGTAACCCCTACGAGCAGTACTTC

J: TRBJ2-1
V: TRBV7-8
D: -
size: many
CDR3: CASSQTSTTYSYNEQFF
DNA: TGTGCCAGCAGCCAAACATCTACGACTTATTCCTACAATGAGCAGTTCTTC

J: TRBJ2-1
V: TRBV11-2
D: TRBD2
size: -
CDR3: CASRPPGLATIEQFF
DNA: TGTGCCAGCAGACCCCCGGGACTAGCGACTATTGAGCAGTTCTTC

J: TRBJ1-1
V: TRBV7-9
D: -
size: many
CDR3: CASRPTGTTEAFF
DNA: TGTGCCAGCAGACCAACAGGGACCACTGAAGCTTTCTTT

J: TRBJ2-1
V: TRBV28
D: -
size: -
CDR3: CASYRRGPSNNEQFF
DNA: TGTGCCAGCTACCGCAGGGGCCCATCAAACAATGAGCAGTTCTTC

J: TRBJ1-5
V: TRBV6-1
D: -
size: few
CDR3: CASRDQGRGQPQHF
DNA: TGTGCCAGCAGGGACCAGGGGAGAGGCCAGCCCCAGCATTTT

J: TRBJ2-7
V: TRBV6-2/TRBV6-3
D: TRBD1
size: many
CDR3: CASREGQGISYEQYF
DNA: TGTGCCAGCAGGGAAGGACAGGGGATCTCCTACGAGCAGTACTTC

J: TRBJ1-5
V: TRBV30
D: -
size: -
CDR3: CAWSVLRGRNQPQHF
DNA: TGTGCCTGGAGTGTACTTAGGGGTCGCAATCAGCCCCAGCATTTT

J: TRBJ2-1
V: TRBV5-1
D: TRBD2
size: many
CDR3: CASSLSGTSNEQFF
DNA: TGCGCCAGCAGCTTGTCCGGGACTAGCAATGAGCAGTTCTTC

J: TRBJ2-7
V: TRBV29-1
D: TRBD1
size: many
CDR3: CSVDETGAHEQYF
DNA: TGCAGCGTTGACGAGACAGGGGCTCACGAGCAGTACTTC

J: TRBJ2-1
V: TRBV5-6
D: -
size: many
CDR3: CASSVGTLSYNEQFF
DNA: TGTGCCAGCAGCGTCGGGACTCTCTCCTACAATGAGCAGTTCTTC

J: TRBJ1-3
V: TRBV28
D: -
size: many
CDR3: CASSFSSSGNTIYF
DNA: TGTGCCAGCAGTTTCTCCAGCTCTGGAAACACCATATATTTT

J: TRBJ1-1
V: TRBV5-1
D: -
size: many
CDR3: CASSSGLRDVTEAFF
DNA: TGCGCCAGCAGCTCGGGACTCAGGGATGTCACTGAAGCTTTCTTT

J: TRBJ2-2
V: TRBV10-1
D: TRBD2
size: many
CDR3: CASSSPGLAGNTGELFF
DNA: TGCGCCAGCAGTTCTCCGGGACTAGCTGGCAACACCGGGGAGCTGTTTTTT

J: TRBJ2-7
V: TRBV18
D: TRBD2
size: many
CDR3: CASSPRGGEQYF
DNA: TGTGCCAGCTCCCCCCGGGGGGGCGAGCAGTACTTC

J: TRBJ1-3
V: TRBV7-9
D: -
size: many
CDR3: CASSSTESGNTIYF
DNA: TGTGCCAGCAGCTCGACCGAGTCTGGAAACACCATATATTTT

J: TRBJ2-6
V: TRBV5-5
D: -
size: -
CDR3: CASSSLPGANVLTF
DNA: TGTGCCAGCAGCTCCTTGCCGGGGGCCAACGTCCTGACTTTC

J: TRBJ2-7
V: TRBV11-2
D: TRBD2
size: -
CDR3: CASTSEDSGRPPYEQYF
DNA: TGTGCCAGCACCTCCGAGGATAGCGGGAGGCCACCCTACGAGCAGTACTTC

J: TRBJ2-2
V: TRBV20-1
D: -
size: -
CDR3: CSAGLDTGELFF
DNA: TGCAGTGCCGGCTTAGACACCGGGGAGCTGTTTTTT

J: TRBJ2-7
V: TRBV30
D: TRBD1
size: many
CDR3: CACVQGAREQYF
DNA: TGTGCCTGCGTACAGGGGGCTAGAGAGCAGTACTTC

J: TRBJ1-2
V: TRBV25-1
D: -
size: many
CDR3: CASTTGFEGYGYTF
DNA: TGTGCCAGCACTACCGGGTTCGAAGGCTATGGCTACACCTTC

J: TRBJ1-2
V: TRBV5-1
D: -
size: many
CDR3: CASSPDRLDGGYTF
DNA: TGCGCCAGCAGCCCCGACCGCCTGGATGGTGGCTACACCTTC

J: TRBJ2-5
V: TRBV2
D: TRBD2
size: many
CDR3: CASSVLAGGGETQYF
DNA: TGTGCCAGCAGCGTTTTAGCGGGAGGTGGAGAGACCCAGTACTTC

J: TRBJ1-1
V: TRBV30
D: -
size: -
CDR3: CAWRGYSGGTEAFF
DNA: TGTGCCTGGAGGGGATACTCGGGAGGTACTGAAGCTTTCTTT

J: TRBJ2-1
V: TRBV7-9
D: TRBD2
size: -
CDR3: CAGSSPATSVRGEQFF
DNA: TGTGCCGGCAGCTCACCTGCGACTAGCGTTAGGGGTGAGCAGTTCTTC

J: TRBJ2-1
V: TRBV5-1
D: TRBD2
size: many
CDR3: CASSSGTSGRYEQFF
DNA: TGCGCCAGCAGCTCCGGGACTAGCGGGAGATATGAGCAGTTCTTC

J: TRBJ1-4
V: TRBV25-1
D: -
size: many
CDR3: CASSGQREKLFF
DNA: TGTGCCAGCAGTGGGCAAAGGGAAAAACTGTTTTTT

J: TRBJ2-1
V: TRBV12-3/TRBV12-4
D: TRBD2
size: many
CDR3: CASSSMGAGGNEQFF
DNA: TGTGCCAGCAGTTCCATGGGTGCGGGAGGGAATGAGCAGTTCTTC

J: TRBJ1-1
V: TRBV27
D: TRBD1
size: few
CDR3: CASSRQTGGIAEAFF
DNA: TGTGCCAGCAGTCGACAGACAGGGGGCATCGCTGAAGCTTTCTTT

J: TRBJ1-5
V: TRBV5-1
D: -
size: many
CDR3: CASSLSGGSGQPQHF
DNA: TGCGCCAGCAGCTTGTCCGGGGGGTCGGGTCAGCCCCAGCATTTT

J: TRBJ2-7
V: TRBV4-2
D: TRBD1
size: medium-sized
CDR3: CASSYETGGFYEQYF
DNA: TGTGCCAGCAGCTACGAGACAGGGGGCTTCTACGAGCAGTACTTC

J: TRBJ2-5
V: TRBV19
D: -
size: many
CDR3: CASSIWGKQETQYF
DNA: TGTGCCAGTAGTATTTGGGGCAAGCAAGAGACCCAGTACTTC

J: TRBJ2-1
V: TRBV3-1
D: TRBD2
size: many
CDR3: CASSQVTSGSSNNEQFF
DNA: TGTGCCAGCAGCCAAGTCACTAGCGGGAGTAGCAACAATGAGCAGTTCTTC

J: TRBJ2-1
V: TRBV5-1
D: TRBD1
size: many
CDR3: CASRRTGGLHNEQFF
DNA: TGCGCCAGCAGAAGGACAGGGGGTCTCCACAATGAGCAGTTCTTC

J: TRBJ2-7
V: TRBV11-2
D: TRBD2
size: -
CDR3: CSSSLLRLAGARPTYEQYF
DNA: TGTTCCAGCAGCTTATTGCGACTAGCGGGAGCAAGGCCCACCTACGAGCAGTACTTC

J: TRBJ1-2
V: TRBV18
D: -
size: -
CDR3: CASSPVPELYGYTF
DNA: TGTGCCAGCTCACCGGTTCCGGAATTATATGGCTACACCTTC

J: TRBJ1-6
V: TRBV30
D: -
size: medium-sized
CDR3: CGVGSSPLHF
DNA: TGTGGGGTGGGGAGTTCACCCCTCCACTTT

J: TRBJ2-7
V: TRBV19
D: TRBD1
size: many
CDR3: CASSTRGPGEQYF
DNA: TGTGCCAGTAGTACCAGGGGGCCTGGCGAGCAGTACTTC

J: TRBJ2-7
V: TRBV11-1
D: TRBD2
size: few
CDR3: CASSTILASSGKVEQYF
DNA: TGTGCCAGCAGTACGATATTGGCATCTAGCGGGAAAGTCGAGCAGTACTTC

J: TRBJ2-2
V: TRBV9
D: -
size: -
CDR3: CASSVGWGGGNTGELFF
DNA: TGTGCCAGCAGCGTAGGGTGGGGAGGAGGTAACACCGGGGAGCTGTTTTTT

J: TRBJ1-6
V: TRBV5-5
D: -
size: -
CDR3: CASSLDVRGSSPLHF
DNA: TGTGCCAGCAGCTTGGATGTCAGGGGAAGTTCACCCCTCCACTTT

J: TRBJ1-4
V: TRBV4-2
D: -
size: once
CDR3: CASNPSTLVNEKLFF
DNA: TGTGCCAGCAACCCCTCGACATTGGTAAATGAAAAACTGTTTTTT

J: TRBJ1-1
V: TRBV9
D: -
size: many
CDR3: CASSVGNLNTEAFF
DNA: TGTGCCAGCAGCGTAGGAAACTTGAACACTGAAGCTTTCTTT

J: TRBJ2-7
V: TRBV28
D: TRBD1
size: few
CDR3: CASSLSGTGDEQYF
DNA: TGTGCCAGCAGTCTTTCCGGGACAGGGGATGAGCAGTACTTC

J: TRBJ2-3
V: TRBV18
D: -
size: many
CDR3: CASSRQTDTQYF
DNA: TGTGCCAGCTCTCGACAAACAGATACGCAGTATTTT

J: TRBJ2-5
V: TRBV12-3/TRBV12-4
D: -
size: many
CDR3: CASSLPPEETQYF
DNA: TGTGCCAGCAGTTTACCCCCAGAAGAGACCCAGTACTTC